This TCR beta chain was documented in a study of blood T cells in healthy people across ages (dated by TCRdb to about 2015). About the investigation overall: In model experiments, template switching captured about one uniquely barcoded TCR beta cDNA molecule for every two T cells. The donors were split into four age groups: young (average 16 years), middle-aged (roughly 39), aged (approximately 59) and long-lived (roughly 86). Using the same blood draw, the study looked at two additional independent replicas of 1 million unique cDNA reads for two donors, one aged 18 to 29 and the other aged 80 or older. Using deep sequencing normalized with unique cDNA molecular identifiers, the study measured how TCR beta repertoire diversity changes with age. To avoid experimental bias, donors of different ages were randomly spread across the sequencing lanes. Study-wide findings and limitations: The CMV infection status of donors was not known, potentially confounding age-related changes in expanded clonotypes. Since profiling was done on bulk unsorted PBMCs, naive and antigen-experienced compartments could not be conclusively compared. Observed TCR beta diversity per million T cells fell roughly linearly with age, and a significant reduction was already apparent by age around 40. The percentage of naive T cells measured by flow cytometry correlated strongly with observed TCR beta diversity. Compared with the aged group, the long-lived group had more naive CD4+ T cells, fewer expanded clones and increased TCR diversity, a pattern suggesting age selection. Estimates of total diversity based on one million sequenced T cells were considered lower bounds and underestimates.

Libraries were constructed by 5' RACE. The sample was run on an Illumina HiSeq 2500. A second about 7 to 12 cycle PCR used a sample-barcoded 5' primer and a J-beta primer mix. A template-switch 5' adaptor carrying 12 random nucleotides introduced a unique molecular identifier onto each TCR beta cDNA molecule. At least 3 million CDR3-containing paired-end reads were obtained from each sample. All of the RNA was converted into first-strand cDNA using the Mint cDNA synthesis kit, with a TRBC-specific oligonucleotide serving as the primer. Following uracil-DNA glycosylase treatment, a first 18-cycle PCR with universal primers M1SS and BC2_uni_R was performed on all cDNA. In the original analysis: For normalization, 1 million high-quality reads, each with a distinct molecular identifier, were randomly selected from each sample. Instead of being binned into consensus sequences, reads with shared molecular identifiers were discarded. MiTCR, with a Q25 quality threshold and the strictest error-elimination algorithm, was used for CDR3 identification, clonotype clustering and error correction. A nonparametric unseen species model using Euler transformation provided a lower-bound estimate of total TCR beta diversity. The public reads were reprocessed in TCRdb via fastp at Q25 and MiXCR, keeping in-frame beta chains. CDR3 protein duplicates are merged, each entry listing the most common genes and DNA. The V and J calls were determined by TCRdb, not by the authors. This sample is represented by hundreds of thousands of distinct CDR3 sequences; about 61% of them were singletons. The ten largest clones take up around 24% of the sample.

Worth noting for this clonotype: It lacks a known antigen. Base qualities are not provided; no much larger clone lies one nucleotide away.

As encoded in the germline V gene, CDR1 is MNHEY while CDR2 is SVGEGT. Counted from cysteine to phenylalanine, this CDR3 has 14 amino acids. Only the CDR3 DNA stays, 42 bases, in frame from base 1. Relative to germline, V is missing 6 bases and J is missing 3 bases, with 8 bases of the junction outside any gene match. The donors were roughly 39 Caucasian individuals from Russia, aged about 6 to 95 years, who were systemically healthy. Roughly 9.5 milliliters of peripheral blood were drawn from each donor into EDTA-treated Vacutainer tubes. PBMCs were isolated by Ficoll-Paque density-gradient centrifugation, with at least 7 million obtained per sample. Total RNA, at least 5 micrograms per sample, was extracted from PBMCs with Trizol reagent. For every donor, an aliquot of PBMCs went through flow cytometry to measure the percentages of naive CD45RAhigh/CD27high T cells.

Sequenced input: blood. Recombination linked TRBV6-2 or TRBV6-3 to TRBJ2-7, and 7 bases in between align with TRBD2. This TCR was recovered from a man aged 35 to 55 in good health. The CDR3 protein sequence reads: CASRGTTMSYEQYF. The DNA reads TGTGCCAGCAGAGGGACTACCATGAGCTACGAGCAGTACTTC.